This TCR beta chain was found in a study of lymphopenia after photon versus proton radiotherapy (dated by TCRdb to about 2019). The study in broad terms: Photon and proton radiation therapy were compared by the study for their immunological effects in patients with gastrointestinal tumors who developed high-grade lymphopenia. A cohort of some 20 patients with gastrointestinal tumors who received either photon or proton therapy and subsequently developed lymphopenia was included. The study was designed to characterize how the impact on the immune system differs between the two radiation modalities.

Study-level results and caveats: After the lymphocyte count nadir, repertoires from photon-treated patients showed oligoclonal expansion, particularly of CD8+ Temra cells, and this expansion drove the decline in diversity. The survival association was assessed only in patients who died, and the authors presented better survival with proton therapy as a possibility rather than a demonstrated result. Among patients across the cohort who died, overall survival time showed an inverse correlation with a larger post-nadir drop in TCR diversity. During treatment, patients who received proton therapy stayed relatively stable, whereas patients who received photon therapy lost naive T cells and TCR diversity and gained effector/memory populations.

Taken from the germline V gene, the CDR1 and CDR2 loops are SGHDN and FVKESK. V is cut by 1 base and J by 0 bases, and the space between the germline ends is 10 bases. Its CDR3 holds 15 amino acids, cysteine through phenylalanine. Just CDR3 DNA is preserved here, 45 bases in frame from base 1. The method was the immunoSEQ multiplex PCR assay. T cell repertoires were profiled with deep sequencing of rearranged TCR beta loci together with multiparametric flow cytometry. The clones in this table, taken by TCRdb from immuneACCESS, are in-frame only. Not every clone is retained; where verified, under half of the shortfall comes from an unresolved V gene, and the cause of the rest is unknown. For this sample the table gives 26,000 or so clones, of which 75% to 90% were detected only once. The ten largest clones add up to roughly 5.2% of the sample. Worth noting for this clone: The antigen it binds to is not known. The sample holds no much larger clone one base away, and base qualities are not on file.

The sequence was collected from a man aged 25-45 years with gastric cancer. The sequenced sample was peripheral blood, obtained from a patient treated with photon-based radiotherapy. This chain joins TRBV14 to TRBJ2-7; TRBD1 might be the D gene, on 6 matching bases. The CDR3 amino acid sequence is: CASSQGQESSYEQYF. DNA sequence: TGTGCCAGCAGCCAAGGACAGGAAAGCTCCTACGAGCAGTACTTC.